This TCR beta chain is from a study of blood T cell repertoires in COVID-19. Cohort allocation depended upon clinical history that participants reported. TCRdb's copy holds only in-frame clones and misses some; the assay was immunoSEQ multiplex PCR. The sample shows over 400,000 clones, about 85% of them seen only once. The receptor was derived from a woman aged 55-69 years who had recovered from COVID-19. Sequencing used PBMCs or T cells enriched from blood (not recorded which).

For the CDR3, the DNA is TGCGCCAGCAGCCAAGACAACAGGGGGATGAATTCACCCCTCCACTTT. It encodes CASSQDNRGMNSPLHF. The chain combines TRBV4-1 with TRBJ1-6; 8 nucleotides agree with TRBD1. There are 16 residues in the CDR3. J gave up 7 bases and V 0 bases, and 5 bases lay outside the gene matches. The germline V gene has CDR1 MGHRA and CDR2 YSYEKL.